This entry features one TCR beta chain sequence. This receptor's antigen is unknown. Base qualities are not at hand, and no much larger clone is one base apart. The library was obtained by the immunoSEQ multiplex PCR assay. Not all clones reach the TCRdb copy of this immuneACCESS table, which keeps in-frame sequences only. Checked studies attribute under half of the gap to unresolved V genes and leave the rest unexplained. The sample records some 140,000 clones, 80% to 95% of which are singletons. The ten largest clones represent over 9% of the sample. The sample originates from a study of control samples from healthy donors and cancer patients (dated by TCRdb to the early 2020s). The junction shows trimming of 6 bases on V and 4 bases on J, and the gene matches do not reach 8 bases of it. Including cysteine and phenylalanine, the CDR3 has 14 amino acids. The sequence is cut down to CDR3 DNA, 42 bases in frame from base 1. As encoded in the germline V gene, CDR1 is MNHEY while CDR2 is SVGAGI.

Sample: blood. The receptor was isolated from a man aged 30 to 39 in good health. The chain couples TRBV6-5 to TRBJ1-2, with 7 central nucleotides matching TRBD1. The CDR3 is CASRARQGGYGYTF. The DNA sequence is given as TGTGCCAGCAGGGCTAGACAGGGCGGCTATGGCTACACCTTC.